The 31 T cell receptor beta chains in this list originate from one sample, sequenced in a study of blood T cell repertoires in COVID-19. Here immunoSEQ multiplex PCR was the method, and the copy in TCRdb shows in-frame clones only, minus some. Seen here are approximately 280,000 clones, 90% observed once, and the top ten hold 6.5% to 8%. Input material: peripheral blood. These receptors were obtained from a woman aged 25-40 years with COVID-19, enrolled during active disease.

The chain couples TRBV19 to TRBJ1-6, with D perhaps matching TRBD1 (5 bases). V was cut by 4 bases and J by 6 bases, with 10 bases left in between. The germline gives CDR1 LNHDA, CDR2 SQIVND (reference sequence). The CDR3 extends over 14 amino acids. This CDR3 is CASSNAGFNSPLHF. The CDR3, as DNA: TGTGCCAGTAGTAACGCAGGGTTTAATTCACCCCTCCACTTT.

This clone has a handful of counts. The chain uses TRBV19 and TRBJ1-4; 8 bases fit TRBD1. The V gene end was trimmed by 8 bases and the J gene end by 8 bases; junction bases not matched to a gene: 1. This CDR3 region has 11 residues. The germline CDR1 and CDR2 sequences are LNHDA and SQIVND (reference sequence). The CDR3 DNA sequence: TGTGCCAGTCGACAGGGGGAAAAACTGTTTTTT. This gives the protein CASRQGEKLFF.

This chain joins TRBV9 and TRBJ2-1, with 7 bases identical to TRBD2. V dropped 5 bases and J dropped 0; count of bases not matched to a gene: 5. This CDR3 has 15 residues. CDR1 and CDR2 from the germline V gene are SGDLS and YYNGEE. The CDR3 DNA reads as TGTGCCAGCAGTATCGCGGGAGCCTCCTACAATGAGCAGTTCTTC. Translating it yields CASSIAGASYNEQFF.

A note on this clone: A much bigger clone sits one base away, suggesting this may be a read error. As DNA, the CDR3 is TGTGCCAACAGCCCCGTCCGACTAATTCCTGGAAACACCATATATTTT. This translates into CANSPVRLIPGNTIYF. This rearrangement joins TRBV2 to TRBJ1-3, with D unresolved. The CDR3 contains 16 residues. Germline lookup yields CDR1 SNHLY and CDR2 FYNNEI. The V and J ends lost 10 bases and 2 bases respectively, with 21 bases between them.

The chain joins TRBV6-2 or TRBV6-3 to TRBJ1-1; 10 nucleotides agree with TRBD1. The CDR3 contains 14 residues. The germline V gene has CDR1 MNHEY and CDR2 SVGEGT. J lost 4 bases, V lost 6 bases, and 5 bases had no gene match. The CDR3 DNA sequence: TGTGCCAGCAGCGACCGACAGGGGGCCACTGAAGCTTTCTTT. It translates to CASSDRQGATEAFF.

Here the CDR3 reads CASSHRGTADGEAFF. The DNA of the CDR3 is TGCGCCAGCAGCCACCGGGGGACGGCCGACGGTGAAGCTTTCTTT. The rearrangement joins TRBV4-1 to TRBJ1-1, with D perhaps matching TRBD1 (5 bases). Germline values: CDR1 MGHRA, CDR2 YSYEKL. V lost 3 bases and J 7 bases, leaving 18 bases between the germline ends. CDR3 size: 15 residues.

The rearrangement links TRBV28 to TRBJ2-7; TRBD1 aligns across 10 bases. Trimming at V came to 7 bases and at J to 1 base, leaving 7 bases not matched to a gene. The germline V gene encodes CDR1 MDHEN and CDR2 SYDVKM. This CDR3 has 15 residues. Here the CDR3 DNA reads TGTGCCAGCACGACCCGACAGGGGGCATCCTACGAGCAGTACTTC. It yields the protein CASTTRQGASYEQYF.

The chain carries TRBV6-5 and TRBJ2-1; tentative D call: TRBD2 (5 bases). Trimming took 0 bases from V and 7 from J, leaving 16 bases between them. CDR3 length: 16 residues. The germline V gene has CDR1 MNHEY and CDR2 SVGAGI. CDR3 sequence (DNA): TGTGCCAGCAGTTACTCGATGGCTGGAGGAAGGAATGAGCAGTTCTTC. This translates into CASSYSMAGGRNEQFF.

This rearrangement joins TRBV7-8 to TRBJ1-5, with 8 bases fitting TRBD1. CDR3 length: 14 residues. V dropped 4 bases and J dropped 6; count of bases not matched to a gene: 5. Germline V CDR1 and CDR2: SGHVS, FQNEAQ. The CDR3 sequence: CASSWGDRSQPQHF. The CDR3 DNA is TGTGCCAGCAGCTGGGGGGACAGGAGTCAGCCCCAGCATTTT.

This clone showed up just once. The chain joins TRBV5-5 to TRBJ2-1, with 7 bases fitting TRBD1. Germline V gene lookup returns CDR1 SGHKS and CDR2 YYEKEE (reference sequence). V gave up 2 bases and J gave up 8 bases; unmatched junction bases: 4. This CDR3 contains 13 residues. DNA for the CDR3: TGTGCCAGCAGCTTTGAGGGGGCGGATGAGCAGTTCTTC. Translated, it gives CASSFEGADEQFF.

Judged by abundance, this clone is medium-sized. Other DNA sequences in the same sample also yield this CDR3. V and J are TRBV19 and TRBJ2-7; possible D gene TRBD1, 6 bases. Germline CDR1 and CDR2: LNHDA and SQIVND (reference sequence). With 1 base removed from V and 7 bases from J, the gap between germline ends came to 11 bases. The CDR3 length is 13 residues. The DNA for the CDR3 is TGTGCCAGTAGTATAGGGACAGCTGGGGAGCAGTACTTC. It codes for CASSIGTAGEQYF. Complete variable domain (other parts from reference TRBV19 and TRBJ2-7): DGGITQSPKYLFRKEGQNVTLSCEQNLNHDAMYWYRQDPGQGLRLIYYSQIVNDFQKGDIAEGYSVSREKKESFPLTVTSAQKNPTAFYLCASSIGTAGEQYFGPGTRLTVT.

CDR3 bases: TGCGCCAGCAGCCAAGGGGTAACAGGGGCTAGCTACGAGCAGTACTTC. Its protein is CASSQGVTGASYEQYF. V usage is TRBV4-1 and J usage is TRBJ2-7; TRBD1 aligns across 7 bases. Germline V gene lookup returns CDR1 MGHRA and CDR2 YSYEKL. There are 16 residues in the CDR3. V shed 1 base, J shed 3 bases, and the junction held 9 bases outside the gene matches.

This sequence joins TRBV11-2 and TRBJ1-4; 7 bases agree with TRBD1. The CDR3 covers 16 residues. The V gene's germline CDR1 is SGHAT and CDR2 FQNNGV. V trimming: 5 bases; J trimming: 5 bases; junction bases outside the gene matches: 11. CDR3 nucleotides: TGTGCCAGCAGCCTACTCGCGGACAGGATAAATGAAAAACTGTTTTTT. Encoded protein: CASSLLADRINEKLFF.

V is TRBV7-9 and J is TRBJ1-2, with a possible D match to TRBD1 (6 bases). Germline CDR1 SEHNR, CDR2 FQNEAQ (reference sequence). The CDR3 runs to 13 residues. V lost 5 bases and J lost 7, with 14 bases in between. The DNA for the CDR3 is TGTGCCAGCAGCCGAGCCAGGGGCGTTGGCTACACCTTC. Its translation is CASSRARGVGYTF.

This rearrangement joins TRBV12-3 or TRBV12-4 to TRBJ2-5, with 8 bases fitting TRBD2. The J segment lost 5 bases and the V segment lost 3 bases, leaving 2 bases of the junction unmatched. The CDR3 extends over 13 amino acids. The CDR3 loop reads CASSFSGGETQYF. The CDR3 DNA sequence: TGTGCCAGCAGTTTTTCGGGGGGGGAGACCCAGTACTTC.

V and J are TRBV11-2 and TRBJ2-7; 9 bases line up with TRBD2. J lost 4 bases, V lost 0 bases, and 4 bases had no gene match. CDR1 SGHAT and CDR2 FQNNGV come from the germline V gene. CDR3 size: 15 residues. In nucleotides, the CDR3 is TGTGCCAGCAGCTTAGAAGCGGGAGGAAGGTACGAGCAGTACTTC. It yields the protein CASSLEAGGRYEQYF.

The chain employs TRBV3-1 (or the pseudogene TRBV3-2) and TRBJ1-4; D is uncertain. This CDR3 is built from 14 residues. CDR1 is LGHDT, CDR2 YNNKEL, per germline (reference sequence). V lost 4 bases, J lost 5 bases, and 11 bases lay in between. The CDR3 DNA is TGTGCCAGCAGCCCCCTTACGCAGAATGAAAAACTGTTTTTT. Amino acid sequence: CASSPLTQNEKLFF.

This clone was seen a handful of times. The V and J genes are TRBV5-1 and TRBJ1-2; 7 bases agree with TRBD1. Germline V gene sequence: CDR1 SGHRS, CDR2 YFSETQ. V was pared by 4 bases and J by 4 bases, with 7 bases of the junction left unmatched. The CDR3 length is 14 residues. The CDR3: CASSTRGQGYGYTF. The CDR3 DNA reads as TGCGCCAGCAGCACGAGGGGGCAAGGCTATGGCTACACCTTC.

This clone was seen just once. This chain uses TRBV7-8 with TRBJ2-7; D is perhaps TRBD2 (5 bases). V was trimmed by 3 bases and J by 5 bases, leaving 5 bases between them. Germline V gene data show CDR1 as SGHVS and CDR2 as FQNEAQ. The CDR3 totals 11 residues. Here the CDR3 DNA reads TGTGCCAGCAGCTTGAGGGACGAGCAGTACTTC. Its protein is CASSLRDEQYF. Full variable domain (missing parts from reference TRBV7-8 and TRBJ2-7): GAGVSQSPRYKVAKRGQDVALRCDPISGHVSLFWYQQALGQGPEFLTYFQNEAQLDKSGLPSDRFFAERPEGSVSTLKIQRTQQEDSAVYLCASSLRDEQYFGPGTRLTVT.

The chain links TRBV30 to TRBJ1-2, with D maybe TRBD1 (5 bases). The V gene lost 0 bases and the J gene lost 4 bases, with 18 bases spanning the gap. Germline V gives CDR1 GTSNPN, CDR2 SVGIG (reference sequence). The CDR3 runs to 16 residues. The CDR3 spells CAWSVRQGGTGYGYTF. The CDR3 nucleotides read TGTGCCTGGAGTGTAAGGCAGGGTGGCACGGGCTATGGCTACACCTTC. The full variable domain, completed using reference TRBV30 and TRBJ1-2, is SQTIHQWPATLVQPVGSPLSLECTVEGTSNPNLYWYRQAAGRGLQLLFYSVGIGQISSEVPQNLSASRPQDRQFILSSKKLLLSDSGFYLCAWSVRQGGTGYGYTFGSGTRLTVV.

The gene calls are TRBV12-3 or TRBV12-4 and TRBJ2-2; D might be TRBD2 (5 bases). The germline V and J ends were trimmed by 7 bases and 6 bases, with 12 bases remaining between them. There are 13 residues in the CDR3. The CDR3 spells CASTPGLPGELFF. In nucleotides, the CDR3 is TGTGCCAGCACCCCTGGACTTCCCGGGGAGCTGTTTTTT.

In its sample, this clone was seen once. The CDR3 DNA follows: TGTGCCTGGAGGGTTAGCGTCATCCTTGGGGAGCAGTTCTTC. Its protein product is CAWRVSVILGEQFF. V is TRBV30 and J is TRBJ2-1; D is perhaps TRBD2 (5 bases). Trimming cost V 3 bases and J 10 bases, with 19 bases left between them. The CDR3 sequence is 14 residues long. Germline values: CDR1 GTSNPN, CDR2 SVGIG (reference sequence).

CDR3 DNA sequence: TGTGCCAGCAGCTTAGTCCAGTATAATTCACCCCTCCACTTT. This sequence encodes CASSLVQYNSPLHF. This chain uses TRBV11-2 with TRBJ1-6; D ambiguous. The germline V gene has CDR1 SGHAT and CDR2 FQNNGV. Trimming pared 1 base from V and 4 bases from J, leaving 5 bases between. The CDR3 contains 14 residues.

This chain links TRBV28 with TRBJ1-2, with TRBD1 matching 7 bases. The V gene's germline CDR1 is MDHEN and CDR2 SYDVKM. This CDR3 contains 15 residues. Trimming cost V 6 bases and J 3 bases; bases outside gene matches: 10. CDR3 amino acids: CASRYDRAQDYGYTF. CDR3 nucleotide sequence: TGTGCCAGCAGATACGACAGGGCTCAAGACTATGGCTACACCTTC.

The rearrangement links TRBV30 to TRBJ1-3; weak D call: TRBD1 (5 bases). Germline values: CDR1 GTSNPN, CDR2 SVGIG (reference sequence). V was shortened by 0 bases and J by 3 bases, with 9 bases between the two germline ends. This CDR3 region has 14 residues. Here the CDR3 DNA reads TGTGCCTGGAGTGTCGGGACTGTTGGAAACACCATATATTTT. Its protein product is CAWSVGTVGNTIYF.

The chain couples TRBV7-6 to TRBJ2-7; D is ambiguous. Trimming removed 4 bases at V and 2 bases at J, with 12 bases between. Germline assignment: CDR1 SGHVS and CDR2 FNYEAQ. The CDR3 runs 14 residues. The CDR3, as DNA: TGTGCCAGCAGCTCCCGGAACAGACCCTACGAGCAGTACTTC. This codes for CASSSRNRPYEQYF.

This rearrangement joins TRBV18 to TRBJ2-6; a weak D match, TRBD1 (5 bases). V was trimmed by 2 bases and J by 4 bases, leaving 9 bases between them. The CDR3 is 15 residues long. Germline V gives CDR1 KGHSH, CDR2 LQKENI. This chain's CDR3 is CASSPRGTGANVLTF. In nucleotides, the CDR3 is TGTGCCAGCTCACCAAGGGGAACGGGGGCCAACGTCCTGACTTTC.

This chain joins TRBV2 and TRBJ1-6, with TRBD1 matching over 7 bases. Germline V lookup: CDR1 SNHLY, CDR2 FYNNEI. The CDR3 runs 16 residues. Unmatched junction bases numbered 13, after V lost 7 bases and J lost 7 bases. CDR3 loop: CASTSNPPGGNSPLHF. For the CDR3, the DNA is TGTGCCAGCACTAGTAACCCCCCAGGGGGGAATTCACCCCTCCACTTT.

There are a few counts of this clone. The chain recombines TRBV9 with TRBJ1-2, with 12 positions matching TRBD1. In germline, CDR1 is SGDLS, CDR2 YYNGEE. Trimming cost V 4 bases and J 4 bases; bases outside gene matches: 11. The CDR3 has 17 amino acids. This CDR3 is CASSPHGTGGVGYGYTF. In nucleotides, the CDR3 is TGTGCCAGCAGCCCACACGGGACAGGGGGCGTTGGCTATGGCTACACCTTC.

The rearrangement uses TRBV7-9 and TRBJ2-2; D gene ambiguous. CDR3 length: 14 amino acids. Trimming left V 5 bases short and J 5 bases short, with 12 bases between. Germline loops: CDR1 SEHNR, CDR2 FQNEAQ (reference sequence). The CDR3 loop reads CASSTEVNTGELFF. In DNA form, the CDR3 reads TGTGCCAGCAGCACTGAGGTTAATACCGGGGAGCTGTTTTTT.

The table lists this clone with a few counts. This chain uses TRBV9 with TRBJ2-7; 7 positions agree with TRBD2. Germline CDR1 is SGDLS and CDR2 is YYNGEE. CDR3 length: 15 residues. The ends lost 0 bases at V and 2 bases at J; junction bases unmatched: 5. CDR3 nucleotide sequence: TGTGCCAGCAGCGTAGGTGCTAGCGGAACCTACGAGCAGTACTTC. Its translation is CASSVGASGTYEQYF.